The 5 T cell receptor beta chains reported below all come from one sample, sequenced in a study of early T cells in non-severe SARS-CoV-2 infection. In TCRdb, the 5' RACE reads were re-called with MiXCR into one record per CDR3 protein. Among 20,000 to 25,000 distinct CDR3 sequences listed, 3.5% to 5.5% were seen once. Sequences were obtained from whole blood. The receptors here all came from an adult who was a healthcare worker with PCR-confirmed SARS-CoV-2 infection or an uninfected control (not recorded which).

This clonotype was seen many times. The CDR3 DNA follows: TGTGCCAGCAGGCAACAGGGACTCCTCGGCACAGATACGCAGTATTTT. Protein: CASRQQGLLGTDTQYF. The chain is built from TRBV28 and TRBJ2-3; D may match TRBD1 or TRBD2 (6 bases each). This CDR3 is 16 amino acids long. V shed 6 bases and J shed 1 base, with 17 bases lying between them. Per the germline V gene, CDR1 is MDHEN and CDR2 is SYDVKM.

This clonotype was seen a handful of times. This rearrangement joins TRBV20-1 to TRBJ2-3; no reliable D call. Per the germline V gene, CDR1 is DFQATT and CDR2 is SNEGSKA (reference sequence). CDR3 length equals 11 residues. With 4 bases removed from V and 5 bases from J, the gap between germline ends came to 7 bases. CDR3 region: CSAKDLDTQYF. As DNA, the CDR3 is TGCAGTGCTAAGGACCTAGATACGCAGTATTTT.

This clonotype was seen at least ten times. CDR3 DNA: TGTGCCAGTAGTTCACGGACGGGCGGCGGGGAGCTGTTTTTT. As protein: CASSSRTGGGELFF. The rearrangement uses TRBV19 and TRBJ2-2, with D unresolved. From germline, CDR1 is LNHDA and CDR2 SQIVND (reference sequence). Trimming took off 5 bases at V and 7 bases at J, with 14 bases between the two ends. The CDR3 contains 14 residues.

This clonotype came up many times. The chain is built from TRBV27 and TRBJ2-1; D is unclear. V was cut by 6 bases and J by 1 base, with 7 bases left in between. Germline-derived CDR1 and CDR2 are MNHEY and SMNVEV (reference sequence). The CDR3 length is 13 residues. CDR3 in amino acids: CASSRASYNEQFF. In DNA, the CDR3 is TGTGCCAGCAGCCGGGCATCCTACAATGAGCAGTTCTTC.

This clonotype was counted at least ten times. This chain links TRBV2 with TRBJ1-3; the D gene is possibly TRBD1 (6 bases). This CDR3 has 13 residues. CDR1 and CDR2 from the germline V gene are SNHLY and FYNNEI. Trimming took 6 bases from V and 5 from J, leaving 11 bases between them. In DNA form, the CDR3 reads TGTGCCAGCAGCGTCGGGACAAGAAACACCATATATTTT. It codes for CASSVGTRNTIYF.